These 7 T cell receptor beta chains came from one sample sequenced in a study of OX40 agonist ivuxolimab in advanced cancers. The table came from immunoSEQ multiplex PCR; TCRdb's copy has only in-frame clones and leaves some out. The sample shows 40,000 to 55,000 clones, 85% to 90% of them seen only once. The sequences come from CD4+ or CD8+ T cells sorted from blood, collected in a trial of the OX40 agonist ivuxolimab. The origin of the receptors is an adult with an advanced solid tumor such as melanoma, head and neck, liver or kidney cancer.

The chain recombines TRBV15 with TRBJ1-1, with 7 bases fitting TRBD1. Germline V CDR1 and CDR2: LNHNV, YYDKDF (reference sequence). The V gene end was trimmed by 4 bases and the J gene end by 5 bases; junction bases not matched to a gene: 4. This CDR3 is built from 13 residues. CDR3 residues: CATSTVRGTEAFF. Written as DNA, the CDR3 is TGTGCCACCAGCACGGTCAGGGGGACTGAAGCTTTCTTT.

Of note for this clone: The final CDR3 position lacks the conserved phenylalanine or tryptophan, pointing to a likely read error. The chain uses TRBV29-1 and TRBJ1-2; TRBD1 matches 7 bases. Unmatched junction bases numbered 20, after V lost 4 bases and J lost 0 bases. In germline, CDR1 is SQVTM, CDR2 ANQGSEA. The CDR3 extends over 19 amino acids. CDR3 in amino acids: CSVAPTLDRTSVTNYGYTL. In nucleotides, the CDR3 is TGCAGCGTTGCCCCCACCTTGGACAGGACCTCAGTCACTAACTATGGCTACACCCTC.

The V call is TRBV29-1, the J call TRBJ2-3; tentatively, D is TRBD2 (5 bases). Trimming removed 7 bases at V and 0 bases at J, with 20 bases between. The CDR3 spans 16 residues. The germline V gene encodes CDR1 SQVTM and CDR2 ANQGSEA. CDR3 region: CSAPKGSGTSTDTQYF. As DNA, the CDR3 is TGCAGCGCCCCGAAGGGCAGCGGCACTAGCACAGATACGCAGTATTTT.

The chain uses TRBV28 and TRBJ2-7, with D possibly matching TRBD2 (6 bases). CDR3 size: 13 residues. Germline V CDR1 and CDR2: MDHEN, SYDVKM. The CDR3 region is CVVGRGTSYEQYF. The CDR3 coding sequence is TGTGTCGTAGGACGCGGGACTTCCTACGAGCAGTACTTC.

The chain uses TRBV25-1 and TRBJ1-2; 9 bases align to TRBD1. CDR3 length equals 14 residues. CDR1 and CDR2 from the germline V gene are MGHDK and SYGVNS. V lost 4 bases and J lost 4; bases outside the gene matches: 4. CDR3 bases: TGTGCCAGCAGTGGCACAGGGGGCGTCTATGGCTACACCTTC. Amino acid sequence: CASSGTGGVYGYTF.

CDR3 residues: CASSQKQGGPHEQYF. CDR3 nucleotide sequence: TGTGCCAGCAGCCAAAAACAAGGGGGGCCGCACGAGCAGTACTTC. The chain recombines TRBV16 with TRBJ2-7; the D call may be TRBD1 or TRBD2 (6 bases each). V was cut by 2 bases and J by 5 bases, with 16 bases left in between. The CDR3 is 15 residues long. The germline V gene has CDR1 KGHSY and CDR2 FQNENV.

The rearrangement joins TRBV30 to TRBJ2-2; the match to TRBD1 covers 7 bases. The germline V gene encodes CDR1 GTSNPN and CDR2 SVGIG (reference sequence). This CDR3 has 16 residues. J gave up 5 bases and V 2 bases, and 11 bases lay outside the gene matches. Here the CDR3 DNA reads TGTGCCTGGAGTCTACCGACAGGGCAGACAACCGGGGAGCTGTTTTTT. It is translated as CAWSLPTGQTTGELFF.